This T cell receptor beta chain came from a study of T cell responses to AZD1222 COVID-19 vaccine. Study results and caveats: In a largely white British group with more females than males, clonal diversity was possibly underestimated. None of the repertoires were sampled until the peak T cell response had passed.

In the case of this clone: The antigen is undetermined.

Germline V gene sequence: CDR1 MNHNY, CDR2 SVGAGI (reference sequence). CDR3 length: 13 amino acids. Trimming cost V 4 bases and J 3 bases, with 6 bases left between them. Profiling relied on immunoSEQ multiplex PCR, and the TCRdb table lists in-frame clones only, not all of them. Of about 190,000 clones detected, approximately 91% appear once; the ten largest clones hold over 0.75%. This TCR was sampled from an adult in good health. Sample: peripheral blood, taken on day 0 of AZD1222 vaccination. The V and J genes are TRBV6-6 and TRBJ2-2; D not certain. CDR3 amino acids: CASSLPDTGELFF. The DNA for the CDR3 is TGTGCCAGCAGTTTACCGGACACCGGGGAGCTGTTTTTT.